What follows is one T cell receptor (beta chain) and its context. In the source study's methods: Amplified reference gene primers provided the basis for estimating nucleated cell counts. Here immunoSEQ multiplex PCR was the method, and the copy in TCRdb shows in-frame clones only, minus some. That table gives V, J and clone size, and the DNA gave D and trimming. The repertoire includes around 250,000 clones, approximately 88% of them detected once, and around 0.7% sits in the top ten. The entry originates in a study of blood T cell repertoires in COVID-19. The wider study: COVID-19 samples, acute and convalescent, were from the United States, Italy and Spain. From T cells, B-cell-depleted T cells, or PBMCs came the material, which was cDNA or gDNA.

The ends were cut back, 0 bases at V and 4 bases at J, with 16 bases in the middle. The germline gives CDR1 MGHRA, CDR2 YSYEKL. There are 16 residues in the CDR3. This clonotype originated in a human donor in a cohort sampled during active COVID-19. The chain uses TRBV4-1 and TRBJ2-7; weak D call: TRBD1 (6 bases). Specimen: peripheral blood. CDR3 DNA sequence: TGCGCCAGCAGCCAAGATTATGGGAACAGGGTTTACGAGCAGTACTTC. Its protein product is CASSQDYGNRVYEQYF.